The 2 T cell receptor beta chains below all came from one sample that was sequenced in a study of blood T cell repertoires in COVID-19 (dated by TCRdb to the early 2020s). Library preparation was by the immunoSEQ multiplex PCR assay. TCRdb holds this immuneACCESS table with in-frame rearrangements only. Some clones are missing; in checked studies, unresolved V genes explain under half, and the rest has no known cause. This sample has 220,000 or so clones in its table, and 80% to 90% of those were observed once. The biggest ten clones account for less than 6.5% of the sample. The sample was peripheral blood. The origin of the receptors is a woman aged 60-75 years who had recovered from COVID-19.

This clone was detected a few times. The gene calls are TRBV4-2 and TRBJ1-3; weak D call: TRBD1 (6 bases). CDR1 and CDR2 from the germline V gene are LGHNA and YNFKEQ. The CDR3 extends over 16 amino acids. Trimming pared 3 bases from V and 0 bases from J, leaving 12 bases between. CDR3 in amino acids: CASSQEGQLSGNTIYF. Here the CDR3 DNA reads TGTGCCAGCAGCCAGGAAGGACAGCTCTCTGGAAACACCATATATTTT.

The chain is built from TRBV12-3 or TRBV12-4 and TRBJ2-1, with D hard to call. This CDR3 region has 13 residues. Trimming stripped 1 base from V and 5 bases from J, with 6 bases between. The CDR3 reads CASSLGPNNEQFF. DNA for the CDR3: TGTGCCAGCAGTTTAGGTCCTAACAATGAGCAGTTCTTC.